This passage covers 9 T cell receptor beta chains from one sample sequenced in a study of a mutant IDH1 vaccine in newly diagnosed glioma. Clones were read by immunoSEQ multiplex PCR, and TCRdb kept only the in-frame ones, dropping some. Of around 100,000 clones listed, about 90% are singletons. These receptors are not linked to any known antigen. Time point of the sample: week 47, end of study. Doses comprised 300 ug of mutant IDH1 20-mer peptide each, plus topical imiquimod. The specimen was PBMCs, collected from a glioma patient whose treatment included an IDH1 peptide vaccine. Receptors originate from a woman between 50 and 59 years old with glioma.

The CDR3 nucleotides are TGTGCCAGTAGTTGGCAGGGTCTTAATGAAAAACTGTTTTTT. This gives the protein CASSWQGLNEKLFF. The chain employs TRBV19 and TRBJ1-4; D perhaps matches TRBD1 (5 bases). CDR1 is LNHDA, CDR2 SQIVND, per germline (reference sequence). CDR3 length equals 14 residues. Trimming removed 5 bases from V and 4 bases from J, with 11 bases in between.

The chain uses TRBV28 and TRBJ1-2, with D hard to call. The CDR3 length is 13 residues. V was shortened by 5 bases and J by 0 bases, with 7 bases between the two germline ends. In germline, CDR1 is MDHEN, CDR2 SYDVKM. CDR3 in DNA: TGTGCCAGCAGTAGCACAGCTAACTATGGCTACACCTTC. Protein: CASSSTANYGYTF.

The chain has TRBV28 and TRBJ2-5; TRBD2 matches 8 bases. The CDR3 is 14 amino acids. V lost 5 bases and J lost 5; bases outside the gene matches: 7. Per germline, CDR1 MDHEN and CDR2 SYDVKM. The CDR3 region has the DNA TGTGCCAGCAGTCCCTCGGGGGGGAGGGAGACCCAGTACTTC. The encoded protein is CASSPSGGRETQYF.

The chain is built from TRBV10-3 and TRBJ2-5, with unresolved D. The CDR3 contains 14 residues. The germline gives CDR1 ENHRY, CDR2 SYGVKD. V dropped 2 bases and J dropped 4 bases, with 11 bases sitting between them. The CDR3 sequence is CAISETAGGETQYF. The DNA of the CDR3 is TGTGCCATCAGTGAGACAGCAGGTGGAGAGACCCAGTACTTC.

This clone was recorded only once. This chain joins TRBV6-1 and TRBJ2-7; TRBD1 is a possible D gene (5 bases). The CDR3 is made up of 14 amino acids. The V end lost 8 bases, the J end lost 1 base, and 15 bases lay between the germline ends. Germline loops: CDR1 MNHNS, CDR2 SASEGT. The CDR3 bases are TGTGCCAGCCGACCTGGGCAGGGATCCTACGAGCAGTACTTC. This gives the protein CASRPGQGSYEQYF.

This clone was recorded only once. Other DNA sequences in the same sample also yield this CDR3. The chain carries TRBV19 and TRBJ2-3, with D unresolved. Between the trimmed V and J ends, which lost 3 bases and 6 bases, there was a span of 4 bases. CDR1 and CDR2 from the germline V gene are LNHDA and SQIVND (reference sequence). CDR3 length: 11 residues. DNA for the CDR3: TGTGCCAGTAGTATTGCGGATACGCAGTATTTT. The encoded protein is CASSIADTQYF. Supplemented by reference TRBV19 and TRBJ2-3, the full variable domain reads DGGITQSPKYLFRKEGQNVTLSCEQNLNHDAMYWYRQDPGQGLRLIYYSQIVNDFQKGDIAEGYSVSREKKESFPLTVTSAQKNPTAFYLCASSIADTQYFGPGTRLTVL.

V usage is TRBV9 and J usage is TRBJ1-2; weak D call: TRBD1 (6 bases). CDR1 is SGDLS, CDR2 YYNGEE, per germline. The CDR3 contains 16 residues. V was trimmed by 7 bases and J by 1 base, leaving 20 bases between them. This CDR3 reads CASAQSGGALNYGYTF. The CDR3, as DNA: TGTGCCAGCGCCCAATCCGGGGGGGCTCTTAACTATGGCTACACCTTC.

The rearrangement uses TRBV27 and TRBJ2-1; the D gene is possibly TRBD2 (5 bases). V dropped 0 bases and J dropped 5 bases, with 5 bases sitting between them. The CDR3 totals 13 residues. Germline CDR1 is MNHEY and CDR2 is SMNVEV (reference sequence). The CDR3 protein is CASSLSADNEQFF. The CDR3 bases are TGTGCCAGCAGTTTATCAGCGGACAATGAGCAGTTCTTC.

The rearrangement links TRBV9 to TRBJ2-1, with TRBD2 identical over 8 bases. V shed 3 bases and J 7 bases; nucleotides not matched to a gene: 9. The germline V gene has CDR1 SGDLS and CDR2 YYNGEE. This CDR3 contains 15 residues. The CDR3 nucleotides read TGTGCCAGCAGCGCCCCGGGGGGGCGGGGGAATGAGCAGTTCTTC. Translation gives CASSAPGGRGNEQFF.